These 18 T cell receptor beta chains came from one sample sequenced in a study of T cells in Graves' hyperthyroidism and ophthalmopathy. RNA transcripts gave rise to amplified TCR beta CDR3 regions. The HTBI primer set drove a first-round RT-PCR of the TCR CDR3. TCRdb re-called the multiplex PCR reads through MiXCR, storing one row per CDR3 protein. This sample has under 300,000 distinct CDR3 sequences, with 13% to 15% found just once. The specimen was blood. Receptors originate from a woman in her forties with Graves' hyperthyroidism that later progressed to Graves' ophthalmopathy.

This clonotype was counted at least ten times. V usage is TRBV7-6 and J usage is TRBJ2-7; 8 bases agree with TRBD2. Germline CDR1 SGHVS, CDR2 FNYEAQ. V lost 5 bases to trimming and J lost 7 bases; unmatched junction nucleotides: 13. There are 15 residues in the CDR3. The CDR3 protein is CASSLAGTRSREQYF. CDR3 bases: TGTGCCAGCAGCCTTGCGGGGACTAGGTCGCGAGAGCAGTACTTC.

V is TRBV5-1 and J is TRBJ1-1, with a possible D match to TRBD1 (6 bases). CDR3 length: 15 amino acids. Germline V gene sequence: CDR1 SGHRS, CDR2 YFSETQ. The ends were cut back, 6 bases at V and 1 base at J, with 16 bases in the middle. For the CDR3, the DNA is TGCGCCAGCACCTTATCAACGACAGGGAACACTGAAGCTTTCTTT. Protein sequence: CASTLSTTGNTEAFF.

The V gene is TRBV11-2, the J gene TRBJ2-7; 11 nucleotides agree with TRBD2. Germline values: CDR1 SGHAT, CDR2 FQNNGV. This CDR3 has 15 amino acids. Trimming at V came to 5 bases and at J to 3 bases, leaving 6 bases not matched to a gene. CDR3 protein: CASSGGTSGHYEQYF. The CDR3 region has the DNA TGTGCCAGCAGCGGTGGGACTAGCGGACACTACGAGCAGTACTTC.

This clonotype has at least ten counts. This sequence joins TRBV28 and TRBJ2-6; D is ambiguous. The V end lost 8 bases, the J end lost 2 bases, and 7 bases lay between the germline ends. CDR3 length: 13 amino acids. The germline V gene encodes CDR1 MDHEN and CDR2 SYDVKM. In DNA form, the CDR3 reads TGTGCCAGCCGAATGACTGGGGCCAACGTCCTGACTTTC. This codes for CASRMTGANVLTF.

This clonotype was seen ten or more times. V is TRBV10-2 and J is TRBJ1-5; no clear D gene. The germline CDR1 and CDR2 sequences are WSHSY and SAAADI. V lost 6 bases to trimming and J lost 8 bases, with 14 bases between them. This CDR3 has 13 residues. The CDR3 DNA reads TGCGCCAGCAGGAAGACTGGGGAAGAGCCCCAGCATTTT. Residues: CASRKTGEEPQHF.

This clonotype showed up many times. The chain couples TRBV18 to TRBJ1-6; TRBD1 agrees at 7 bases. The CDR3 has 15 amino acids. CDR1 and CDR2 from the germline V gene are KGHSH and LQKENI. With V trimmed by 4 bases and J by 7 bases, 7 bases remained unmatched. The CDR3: CASSLRGQRNSPLHF. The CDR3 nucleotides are TGTGCCAGCTCACTCCGGGGACAGCGGAATTCACCCCTCCACTTT.

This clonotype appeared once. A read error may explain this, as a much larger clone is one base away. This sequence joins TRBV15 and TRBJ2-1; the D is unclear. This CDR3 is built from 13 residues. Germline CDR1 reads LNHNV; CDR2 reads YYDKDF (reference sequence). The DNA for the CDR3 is TGTGCCTCCAGCAGAGATTTTTCCAATGAGCAGTTCTTC. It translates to CASSRDFSNEQFF.

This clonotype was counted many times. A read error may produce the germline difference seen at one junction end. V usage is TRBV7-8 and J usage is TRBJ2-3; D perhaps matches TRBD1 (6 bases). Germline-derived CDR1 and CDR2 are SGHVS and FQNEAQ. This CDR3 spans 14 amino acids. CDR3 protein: CANSSLPQGDTQYF. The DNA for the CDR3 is TGTGCCAACAGCTCCCTCCCACAGGGAGATACGCAGTATTTT.

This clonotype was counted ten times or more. This CDR3 reads CASSPRAGSAYNEQFF. In DNA, the CDR3 is TGTGCCAGCTCACCAAGGGCGGGGTCGGCCTACAATGAGCAGTTCTTC. The V gene is TRBV18, the J gene TRBJ2-1; D may be TRBD2 (6 bases). In germline, CDR1 is KGHSH, CDR2 LQKENI. The ends were cut back, 2 bases at V and 2 bases at J, with 13 bases in the middle. The CDR3 is 16 amino acids.

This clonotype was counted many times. The CDR3 DNA is TGTGCCAGCAGCTTCGTCAGGGCCCATAGCAATCAGCCCCAGCATTTT. This translates into CASSFVRAHSNQPQHF. The chain links TRBV11-3 to TRBJ1-5; possibly TRBD1 for D (5 bases). CDR3 size: 16 residues. Germline CDR1 and CDR2: SGHNT and YENEEA. Trimming removed 3 bases at V and 0 bases at J, with 12 bases between.

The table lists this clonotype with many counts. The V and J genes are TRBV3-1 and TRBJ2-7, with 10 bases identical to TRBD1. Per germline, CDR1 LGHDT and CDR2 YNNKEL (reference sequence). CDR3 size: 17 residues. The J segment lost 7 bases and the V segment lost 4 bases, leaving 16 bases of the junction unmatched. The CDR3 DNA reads TGTGCCAGCAGCCCATATTACTCGCGACAGGGGGCGCGAGAGCAGTACTTC. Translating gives CASSPYYSRQGAREQYF.

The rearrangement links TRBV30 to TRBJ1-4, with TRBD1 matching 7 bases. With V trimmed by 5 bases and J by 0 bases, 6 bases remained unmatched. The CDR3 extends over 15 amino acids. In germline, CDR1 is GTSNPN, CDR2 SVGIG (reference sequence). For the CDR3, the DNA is TGTGCCTGGGGGGGACAGACTGCAACTAATGAAAAACTGTTTTTT. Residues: CAWGGQTATNEKLFF.

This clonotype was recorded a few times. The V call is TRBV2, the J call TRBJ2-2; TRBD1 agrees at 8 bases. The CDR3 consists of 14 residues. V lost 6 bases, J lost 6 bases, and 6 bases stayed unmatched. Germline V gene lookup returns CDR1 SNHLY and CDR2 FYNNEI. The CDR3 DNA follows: TGTGCCAGCAGGTCAGGGGGCTGGGCCGGGGAGCTGTTTTTT. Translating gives CASRSGGWAGELFF.

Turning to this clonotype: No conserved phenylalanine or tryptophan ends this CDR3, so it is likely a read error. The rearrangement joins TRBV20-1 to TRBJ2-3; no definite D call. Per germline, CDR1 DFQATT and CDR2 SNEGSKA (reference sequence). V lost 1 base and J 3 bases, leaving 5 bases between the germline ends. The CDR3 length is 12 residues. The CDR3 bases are TGCAGTGCTAGAGGGGGAACAGATACGCAGTATCTT. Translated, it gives CSARGGTDTQYL.

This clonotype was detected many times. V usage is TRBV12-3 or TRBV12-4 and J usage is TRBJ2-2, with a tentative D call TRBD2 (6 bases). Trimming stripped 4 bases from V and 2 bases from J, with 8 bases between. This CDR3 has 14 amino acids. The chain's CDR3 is CASSYGLNTGELFF. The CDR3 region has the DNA TGTGCCAGCAGTTACGGACTAAACACCGGGGAGCTGTTTTTT.

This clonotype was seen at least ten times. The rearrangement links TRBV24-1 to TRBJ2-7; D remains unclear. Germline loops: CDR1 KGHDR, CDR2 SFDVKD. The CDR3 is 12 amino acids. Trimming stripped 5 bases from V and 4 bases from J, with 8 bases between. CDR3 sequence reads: CATSGGSYEQYF. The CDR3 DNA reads TGTGCCACCAGTGGAGGATCTTACGAGCAGTACTTC.

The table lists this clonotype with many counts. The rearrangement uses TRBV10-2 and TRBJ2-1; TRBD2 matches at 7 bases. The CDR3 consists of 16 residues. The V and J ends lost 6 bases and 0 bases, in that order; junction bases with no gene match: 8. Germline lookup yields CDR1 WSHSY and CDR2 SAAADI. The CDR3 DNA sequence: TGCGCCAGCAGGACTCAAACTAGCGACTCCTACAATGAGCAGTTCTTC. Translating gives CASRTQTSDSYNEQFF.

The CDR3 is CASSLIGVSETQYF. The CDR3 region has the DNA TGTGCCAGCAGTTTAATAGGGGTATCAGAGACCCAGTACTTC. The chain combines TRBV12-3 or TRBV12-4 with TRBJ2-5, with a weak D call TRBD1 (5 bases). The CDR3 consists of 14 residues. Trimming stripped 2 bases from V and 4 bases from J, with 11 bases between.